The following is a T cell receptor (beta chain) sequence with its context. Its antigen is as yet unknown. TCRbeta library construction was performed incorporating unique molecular identifiers. From the PCR reads, TCRdb called clonotypes with MiXCR, one entry per CDR3 protein. The table records 300,000 or so distinct CDR3 sequences, approximately 20% of them present only once. This entry comes from a study of T-cell reconstitution after alpha-beta-depleted transplantation in children. Germline assignment: CDR1 SGDLS and CDR2 YYNGEE. With 2 bases clipped from V and 1 base from J, the junction kept 5 bases outside the gene matches. The CDR3 extends over 16 amino acids. Study-level points and caveats: It was newly produced T cells that mostly accounted for T-cell counts and diversity one year after transplant. As was reported, about two months after transplant, alpha-beta T cells came from several hundred expanded graft clones.

The rearrangement uses TRBV9 and TRBJ2-1; 8 positions agree with TRBD2. This specimen was PBMCs, mostly from graft donor cells, taken 180 days after TCRalphabeta/CD19-depleted stem cell transplant. This TCR was sampled from a male patient younger than 18 who had a stem cell transplant for acute lymphoblastic leukemia, so the T cells may come from the graft donor. The chain's CDR3 is CASSVLSGKSYNEQFF. For the CDR3, the DNA is TGTGCCAGCAGCGTCCTTAGCGGGAAGTCCTACAATGAGCAGTTCTTC.